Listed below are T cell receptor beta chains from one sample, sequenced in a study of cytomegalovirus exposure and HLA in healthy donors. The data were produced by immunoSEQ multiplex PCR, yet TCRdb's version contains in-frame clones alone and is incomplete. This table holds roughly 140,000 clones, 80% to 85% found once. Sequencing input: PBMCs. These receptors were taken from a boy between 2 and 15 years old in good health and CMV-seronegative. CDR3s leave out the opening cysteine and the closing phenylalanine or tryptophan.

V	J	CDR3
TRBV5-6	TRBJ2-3	ASSRLAGVTDTQY
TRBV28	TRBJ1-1	ASSLLGGSGEDTEAF
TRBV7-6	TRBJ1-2	ASSPFEGRDYGYT
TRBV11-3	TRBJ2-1	ASSSNMAGGNEQF
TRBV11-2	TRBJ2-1	ASSLGSFSGYNEQF
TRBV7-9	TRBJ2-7	SSSLDGYEQY
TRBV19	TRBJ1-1	ASSMEGGLEAF
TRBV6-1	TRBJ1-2	ASGQGPNYGYT
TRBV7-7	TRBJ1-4	ASSSGGFGEKLF
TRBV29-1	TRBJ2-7	SARRTGTYYEQY
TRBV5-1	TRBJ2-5	ASSLASDRPSPRY